A selection of T cell receptor beta chains follows, all from one sample in a study of PD-1 blockade in classical Hodgkin lymphoma. Generated by immunoSEQ multiplex PCR, the TCRdb table keeps only in-frame clones and is missing some. This table holds around 96,000 clones, 75% to 90% found once. The sample here was peripheral blood mononuclear cells (PBMCs), taken at baseline. Receptors were obtained from a human donor with classical Hodgkin lymphoma. CDR3s include the opening cysteine and the closing phenylalanine or tryptophan. A D gene is named only where the DNA matches it firmly. The listing skips clone size in some rows; elsewhere it reads once, few, many or a size class.

abundance	v_gene	j_gene	d_gene	CDR3aa	CDR3nt
.	TRBV28	TRBJ2-7	.	CASSYGGRDEQYF	TGTGCCAGCAGTTATGGTGGTCGGGACGAGCAGTACTTC
.	TRBV5-1	TRBJ2-5	.	CASSAPGETQYF	TGCGCCAGCAGCGCCCCCGGGGAGACCCAGTACTTC
.	TRBV4-3	TRBJ2-1	TRBD2	CASSHLGGTSPYNEQFF	TGCGCCAGCAGCCACCTCGGCGGGACTAGTCCCTACAATGAGCAGTTCTTC
.	TRBV5-4	TRBJ2-2	.	CASSLWSGLPGELFF	TGTGCCAGCAGCTTGTGGTCAGGGCTTCCCGGGGAGCTGTTTTTT
.	TRBV12-5	TRBJ1-1	.	CASGLTGDTEAFF	TGTGCTAGTGGTTTGACCGGGGACACTGAAGCTTTCTTT
.	TRBV7-2	TRBJ2-1	TRBD2	CASSPLSGRAAYNEQFF	TGTGCCAGCAGCCCCCTTAGCGGGAGGGCCGCCTACAATGAGCAGTTCTTC
.	TRBV6-1	TRBJ2-4	TRBD2	CASSEYRTSGKAKNIQYF	TGTGCCAGCAGTGAATATAGGACTAGCGGGAAAGCCAAAAACATTCAGTACTTC
.	TRBV7-3	TRBJ2-1	TRBD2	CASSFGSGTYNEQFF	TGTGCCAGCAGCTTCGGTAGCGGGACCTACAATGAGCAGTTCTTC
.	TRBV5-1	TRBJ1-1	.	CASSVLTRNTEAFF	TGCGCCAGCAGCGTTTTGACACGGAACACTGAAGCTTTCTTT
.	TRBV29-1	TRBJ1-2	TRBD1	CSVGTGVSYGYTF	TGCAGCGTAGGGACAGGGGTCAGCTATGGCTACACCTTC
.	TRBV19	TRBJ2-1	TRBD2	CASSIMGSETSVVEQFF	TGTGCCAGTAGTATAATGGGTTCCGAGACTAGCGTCGTTGAGCAGTTCTTC
.	TRBV4-1	TRBJ1-4	.	CASSQEDAGYEKLFF	TGCGCCAGCAGCCAGGAGGATGCAGGGTACGAAAAACTGTTTTTT
.	TRBV14	TRBJ2-4	TRBD2	CAKTRRTSGTQLAKNIQYF	TGTGCCAAGACCCGCCGGACTAGCGGGACTCAGCTAGCCAAAAACATTCAGTACTTC
.	TRBV11-2	TRBJ2-7	.	CASSSEPNHIYEQYF	TGTGCCAGCAGCTCCGAACCAAACCACATCTACGAGCAGTACTTC
.	TRBV10-3	TRBJ2-1	.	CAITRGSSYNEQFF	TGTGCCATCACGAGGGGAAGCTCCTACAATGAGCAGTTCTTC
.	TRBV6-5	TRBJ2-7	TRBD1	CASSRQGVYEQYF	TGTGCCAGCAGTCGACAGGGGGTCTACGAGCAGTACTTC
few	TRBV28	TRBJ1-5	.	CASSLLSGAGKAYQPQHF	TGTGCCAGCAGTTTACTGTCTGGAGCAGGGAAGGCCTATCAGCCCCAGCATTTT
.	TRBV21-1	TRBJ2-1	.	CASSKEGAKTSGRRDEQFF	TGTGCCAGCAGCAAAGAGGGGGCGAAGACTAGCGGGAGGAGGGACGAGCAGTTCTTC